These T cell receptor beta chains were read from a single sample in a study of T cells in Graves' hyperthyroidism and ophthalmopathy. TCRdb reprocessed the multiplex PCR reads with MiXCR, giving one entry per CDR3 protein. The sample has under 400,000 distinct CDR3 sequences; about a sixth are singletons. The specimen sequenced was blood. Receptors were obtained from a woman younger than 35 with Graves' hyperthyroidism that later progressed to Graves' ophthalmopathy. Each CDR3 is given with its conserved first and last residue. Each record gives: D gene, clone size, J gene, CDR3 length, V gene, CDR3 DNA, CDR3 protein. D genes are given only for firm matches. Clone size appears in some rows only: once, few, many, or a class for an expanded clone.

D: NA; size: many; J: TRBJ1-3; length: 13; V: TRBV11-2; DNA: TGTGCCAGCAGCTTACAGTCTGGAAACACCATATATTTT; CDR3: CASSLQSGNTIYF
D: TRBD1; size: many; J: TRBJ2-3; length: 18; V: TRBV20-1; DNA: TGCAGTGCTAGCTACTTCCGTGGGACAGGGACTATCACAGATACGCAGTATTTT; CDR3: CSASYFRGTGTITDTQYF
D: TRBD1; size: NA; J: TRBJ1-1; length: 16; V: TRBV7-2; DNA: TGCGCCAGCAGCCTTCAGACAGGGGCCATGAACACTGAAGCTTTCTTT; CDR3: CASSLQTGAMNTEAFF
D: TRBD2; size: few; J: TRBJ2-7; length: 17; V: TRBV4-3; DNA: TGCGCCAGCAGCCAAGTCAGACCAGCGGGGCCCCCCTACGAGCAGTACTTC; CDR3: CASSQVRPAGPPYEQYF
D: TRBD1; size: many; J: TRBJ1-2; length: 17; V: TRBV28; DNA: TGTGCCAGCAGTCCATCCCACCGGACAGGGCTTGGTCTTGGCTACACCTTC; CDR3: CASSPSHRTGLGLGYTF
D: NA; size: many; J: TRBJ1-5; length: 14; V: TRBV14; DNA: TGTGCCAGCAAATGGGAAGAGGGCAATCAGCCCCAGCATTTT; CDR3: CASKWEEGNQPQHF
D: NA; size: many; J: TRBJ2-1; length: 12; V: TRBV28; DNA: TGTGCCAGCATTCGGGGGCACAATGAGCAGTTCTTC; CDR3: CASIRGHNEQFF
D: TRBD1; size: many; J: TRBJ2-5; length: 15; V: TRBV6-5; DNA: TGTGCCAGCAGTTACAACGGGACAGGGGGCGAGACCCAGTACTTC; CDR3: CASSYNGTGGETQYF
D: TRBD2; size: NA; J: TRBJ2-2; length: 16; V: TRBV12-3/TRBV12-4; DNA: TGTGCCAGCAGAGGGGGGACTAGCGGAAACACCGGGGAGCTGTTTTTT; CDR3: CASRGGTSGNTGELFF
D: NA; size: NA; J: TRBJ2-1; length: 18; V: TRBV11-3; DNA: TGTGCCAGCAGCTTAGAAGGGCCCCGGGACATTGTCCACAATGAGCAGTTCTTC; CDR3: CASSLEGPRDIVHNEQFF
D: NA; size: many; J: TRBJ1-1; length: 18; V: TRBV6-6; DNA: TGTGCCAGCAGTTACTCTAAGCCGGGACAATGGAGGAACACTGAAGCTTTCTTT; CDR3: CASSYSKPGQWRNTEAFF
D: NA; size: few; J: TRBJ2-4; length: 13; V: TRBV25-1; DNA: TGTGCCAGCAGTGATATTGGGATGCACATTCAGTACTTC; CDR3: CASSDIGMHIQYF
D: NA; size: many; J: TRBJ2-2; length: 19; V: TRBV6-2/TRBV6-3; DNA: TGTGCCAGCAGTTACTCGAAGGCGGGACTGTTGTTGAACACCGGGGAGCTGTTTTTT; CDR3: CASSYSKAGLLLNTGELFF
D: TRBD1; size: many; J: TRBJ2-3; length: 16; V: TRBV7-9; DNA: TGTGCCAGCAGCGCATCCGGGACAGGGTCCACAGATACGCAGTATTTT; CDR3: CASSASGTGSTDTQYF
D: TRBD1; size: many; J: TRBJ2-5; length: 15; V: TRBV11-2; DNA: TGTGCCAGCAGCATCGGACAGGGTCCACGAGAGACCCAGTACTTC; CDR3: CASSIGQGPRETQYF
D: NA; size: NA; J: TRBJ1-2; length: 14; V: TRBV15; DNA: TGTGCCACCAGCAGAGTGTGGGGAGGGTATGGCTACACCTTC; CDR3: CATSRVWGGYGYTF
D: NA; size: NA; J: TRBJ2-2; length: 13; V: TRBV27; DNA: TGTGCCAGCCAGACAGAGAACACCGGGGAGCTGTTTTTT; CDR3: CASQTENTGELFF